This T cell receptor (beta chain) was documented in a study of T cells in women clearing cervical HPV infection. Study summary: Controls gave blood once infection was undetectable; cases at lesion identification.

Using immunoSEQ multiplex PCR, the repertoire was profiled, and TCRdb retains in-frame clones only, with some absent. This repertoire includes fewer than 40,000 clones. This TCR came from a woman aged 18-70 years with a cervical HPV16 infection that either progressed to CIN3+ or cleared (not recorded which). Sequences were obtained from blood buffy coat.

CDR3 sequence reads: CASSLIVARVGEQYF. The CDR3 DNA, read in part, is TGTGCCAGCAGCTTAATCGTGGCTCGGGTGGGCGAG. The V call is TRBV11-2, the J call TRBJ2-7, with unresolved D. The CDR3 is cut off 3 residues early in the read; its end comes from the germline J gene. The CDR3 length is 15 residues. Germline V gene data show CDR1 as SGHAT and CDR2 as FQNNGV. V was shortened by 2 bases and J by 6 bases, with 17 bases between the two germline ends.